This TCR beta chain was sequenced for a study of beta chain features in type 1 diabetes. Study-level findings and limits: Sequencing used cDNA, and cells with high TCR expression could therefore be over-represented. All four CD4+ subsets from Type 1 diabetes patients carried moderately but significantly shorter TCRB CDR3s. The study found that naive, central memory and Treg TCRB repertoires appeared more similar in patients than in healthy donors.

The sequenced template was cDNA made from the entire isolated RNA. Assay used: immunoSEQ multiplex PCR; TCRdb lists only in-frame clones, some missing. This table has about 700,000 clones, roughly 13% appearing once. This clone was counted a few times. Its antigen remains unidentified. The junction differs from germline at one of its ends, possibly a read error. The CDR3 has 11 amino acids. Germline V CDR1 and CDR2: LNHDA, SQIVND (reference sequence). This chain connects TRBV19 to TRBJ1-1; possibly TRBD1 for D (5 bases). Source material: naive CD4+ T cells from blood. The clonotype was recovered from a young man with type 1 diabetes. The chain's CDR3 is CACRSGGKAFF. The CDR3 nucleotides are TGTGCCTGTAGGTCCGGGGGTAAAGCTTTCTTT.